This TCR beta chain was retrieved from a study of cytomegalovirus exposure and HLA in healthy donors. PCR used 60 Vbeta primers and 13 Jbeta primers. This table comes from immunoSEQ multiplex PCR, and its TCRdb copy is limited to in-frame clones, with some not included. The sample lists about 210,000 clones, 65% to 90% occurring once. This CDR3 region has 16 residues. V was cut by 7 bases and J by 3 bases, with 18 bases left in between. The V gene's germline CDR1 is SEHNR and CDR2 FQNEAQ (reference sequence). The chain recombines TRBV7-9 with TRBJ2-2; D unresolved. The sequence derives from a woman in her twenties or thirties in good health and CMV-seronegative. Material for sequencing was PBMCs. The CDR3 is CASKSPLRFDTGELFF. The CDR3 bases are TGTGCCAGCAAAAGCCCTCTGAGGTTCGACACCGGGGAGCTGTTTTTT.